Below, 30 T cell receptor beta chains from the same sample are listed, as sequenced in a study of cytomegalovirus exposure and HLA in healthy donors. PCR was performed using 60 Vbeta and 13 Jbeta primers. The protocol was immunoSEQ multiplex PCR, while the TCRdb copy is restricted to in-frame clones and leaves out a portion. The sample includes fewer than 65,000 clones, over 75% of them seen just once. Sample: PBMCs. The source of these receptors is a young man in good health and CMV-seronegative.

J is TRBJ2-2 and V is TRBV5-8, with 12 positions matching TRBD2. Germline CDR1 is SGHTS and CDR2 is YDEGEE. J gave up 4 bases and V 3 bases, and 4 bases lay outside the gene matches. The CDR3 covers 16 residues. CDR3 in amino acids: CASSSGLAGPTGELFF. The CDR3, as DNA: TGTGCCAGCAGCTCTGGACTAGCGGGGCCCACCGGGGAGCTGTTTTTT.

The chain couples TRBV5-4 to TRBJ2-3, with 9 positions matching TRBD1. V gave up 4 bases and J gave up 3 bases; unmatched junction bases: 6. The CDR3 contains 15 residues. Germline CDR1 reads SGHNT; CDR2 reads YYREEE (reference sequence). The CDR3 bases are TGTGCCAGCAGCGGATGGACAGGGGAAACAGATACGCAGTATTTT. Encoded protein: CASSGWTGETDTQYF.

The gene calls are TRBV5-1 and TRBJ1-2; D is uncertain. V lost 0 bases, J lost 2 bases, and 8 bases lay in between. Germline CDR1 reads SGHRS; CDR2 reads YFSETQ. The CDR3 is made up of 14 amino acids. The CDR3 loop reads CASSLDSINYGYTF. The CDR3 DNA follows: TGCGCCAGCAGCTTGGACAGTATCAACTATGGCTACACCTTC.

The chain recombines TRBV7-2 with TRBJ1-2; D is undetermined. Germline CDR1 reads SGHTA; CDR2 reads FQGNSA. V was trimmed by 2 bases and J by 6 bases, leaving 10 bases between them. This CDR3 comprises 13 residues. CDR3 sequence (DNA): TGTGCCAGCAGCTTACAGCGTGATAATGGCTACACCTTC. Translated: CASSLQRDNGYTF. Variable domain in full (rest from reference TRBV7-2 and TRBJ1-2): GAGVSQSPSNKVTEKGKDVELRCDPISGHTALYWYRQSLGQGLEFLIYFQGNSAPDKSGLPSDRFSAERTGGSVSTLTIQRTQQEDSAVYLCASSLQRDNGYTFGSGTRLTVV.

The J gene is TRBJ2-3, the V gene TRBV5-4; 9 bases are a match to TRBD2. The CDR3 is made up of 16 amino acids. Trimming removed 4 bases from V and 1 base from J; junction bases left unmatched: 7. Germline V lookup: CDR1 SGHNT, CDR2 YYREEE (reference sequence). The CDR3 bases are TGTGCCAGCAGCCTCTCAGCGGGGGGTCGCACAGATACGCAGTATTTT. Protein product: CASSLSAGGRTDTQYF.

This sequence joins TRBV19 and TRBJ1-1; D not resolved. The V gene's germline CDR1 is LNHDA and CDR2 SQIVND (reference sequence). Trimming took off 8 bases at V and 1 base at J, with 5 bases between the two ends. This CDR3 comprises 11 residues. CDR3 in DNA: TGTGCCAGTCAATCGAACACTGAAGCTTTCTTT. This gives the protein CASQSNTEAFF.

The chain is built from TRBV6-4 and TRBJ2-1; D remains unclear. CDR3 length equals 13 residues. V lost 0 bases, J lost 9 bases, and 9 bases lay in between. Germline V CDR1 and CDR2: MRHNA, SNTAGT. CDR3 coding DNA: TGTGCCAGCAGTGACTCGGAGAGGAGTGAGCAGTTCTTC. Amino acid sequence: CASSDSERSEQFF.

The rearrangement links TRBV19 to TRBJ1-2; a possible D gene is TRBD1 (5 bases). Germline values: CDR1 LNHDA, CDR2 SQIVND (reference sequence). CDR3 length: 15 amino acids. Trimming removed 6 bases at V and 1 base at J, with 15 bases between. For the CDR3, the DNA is TGTGCCAGTAGCCCTCAGGGAAGGGGTAACTATGGCTACACCTTC. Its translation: CASSPQGRGNYGYTF.

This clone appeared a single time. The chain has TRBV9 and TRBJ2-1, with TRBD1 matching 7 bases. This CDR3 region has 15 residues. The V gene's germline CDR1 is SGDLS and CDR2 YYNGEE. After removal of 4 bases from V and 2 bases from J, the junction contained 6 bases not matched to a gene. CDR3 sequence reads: CASSPRTGTYNEQFF. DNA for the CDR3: TGTGCCAGCAGCCCACGGACAGGAACCTACAATGAGCAGTTCTTC. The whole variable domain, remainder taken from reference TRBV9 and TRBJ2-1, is DSGVTQTPKHLITATGQRVTLRCSPRSGDLSVYWYQQSLDQGLQFLIQYYNGEERAKGNILERFSAQQFPDLHSELNLSSLELGDSALYFCASSPRTGTYNEQFFGPGTRLTVL.

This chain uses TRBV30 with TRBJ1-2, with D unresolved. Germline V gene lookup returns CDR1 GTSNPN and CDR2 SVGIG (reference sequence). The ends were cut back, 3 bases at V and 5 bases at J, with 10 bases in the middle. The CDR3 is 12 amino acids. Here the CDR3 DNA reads TGTGCCTGGAGGAGGGTGGAATATGGCTACACCTTC. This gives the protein CAWRRVEYGYTF.

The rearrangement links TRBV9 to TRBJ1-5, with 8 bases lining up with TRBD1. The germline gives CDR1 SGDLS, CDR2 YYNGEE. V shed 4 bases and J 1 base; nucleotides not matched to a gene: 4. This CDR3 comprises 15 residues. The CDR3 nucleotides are TGTGCCAGCAGCTATCCAGGGGGCAGCAATCAGCCCCAGCATTTT. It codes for CASSYPGGSNQPQHF.

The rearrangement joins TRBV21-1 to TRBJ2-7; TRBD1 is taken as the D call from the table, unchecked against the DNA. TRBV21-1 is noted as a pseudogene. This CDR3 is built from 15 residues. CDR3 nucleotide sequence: TGTGCCAGCAAAGGGGTTGGAGACAGGGGCTACGAGCAGTACTTC. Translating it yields CASKGVGDRGYEQYF.

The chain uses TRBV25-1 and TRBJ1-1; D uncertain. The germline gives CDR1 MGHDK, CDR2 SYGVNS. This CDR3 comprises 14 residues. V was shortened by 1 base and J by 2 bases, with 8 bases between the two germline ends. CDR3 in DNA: TGTGCCAGCAGTGAATGGGCAGCTAACACTGAAGCTTTCTTT. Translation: CASSEWAANTEAFF.

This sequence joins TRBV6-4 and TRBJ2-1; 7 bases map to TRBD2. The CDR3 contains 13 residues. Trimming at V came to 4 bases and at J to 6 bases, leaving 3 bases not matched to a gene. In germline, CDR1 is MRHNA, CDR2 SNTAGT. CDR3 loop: CASSVGGVNEQFF. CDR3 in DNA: TGTGCCAGCAGTGTGGGGGGGGTCAATGAGCAGTTCTTC.

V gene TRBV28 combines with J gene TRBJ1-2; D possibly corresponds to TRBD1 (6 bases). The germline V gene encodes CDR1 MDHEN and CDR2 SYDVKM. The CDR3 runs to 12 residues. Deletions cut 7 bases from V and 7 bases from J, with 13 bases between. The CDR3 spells CASTWGGGGYTF. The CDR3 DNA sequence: TGTGCCAGCACCTGGGGAGGGGGTGGCTACACCTTC.

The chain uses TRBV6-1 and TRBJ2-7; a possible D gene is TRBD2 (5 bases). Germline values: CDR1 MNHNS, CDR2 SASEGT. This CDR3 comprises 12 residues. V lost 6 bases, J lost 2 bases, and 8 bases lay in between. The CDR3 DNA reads TGTGCCAGCAGCCGGGAACCCTACGAGCAGTACTTC. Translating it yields CASSREPYEQYF.

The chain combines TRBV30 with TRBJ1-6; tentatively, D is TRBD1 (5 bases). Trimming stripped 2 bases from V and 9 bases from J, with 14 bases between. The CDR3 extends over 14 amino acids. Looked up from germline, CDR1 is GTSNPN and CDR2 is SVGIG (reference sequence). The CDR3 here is CAWSIGGVGSPLHF. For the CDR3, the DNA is TGTGCCTGGAGTATTGGAGGGGTCGGTTCACCCCTCCACTTT.

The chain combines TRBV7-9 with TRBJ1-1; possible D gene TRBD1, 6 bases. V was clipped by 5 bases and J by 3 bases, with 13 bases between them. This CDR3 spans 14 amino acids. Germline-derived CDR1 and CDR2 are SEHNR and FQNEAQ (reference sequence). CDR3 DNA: TGTGCCAGCAGCCCCAAAGCAGGGGACACTGAAGCTTTCTTT. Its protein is CASSPKAGDTEAFF.

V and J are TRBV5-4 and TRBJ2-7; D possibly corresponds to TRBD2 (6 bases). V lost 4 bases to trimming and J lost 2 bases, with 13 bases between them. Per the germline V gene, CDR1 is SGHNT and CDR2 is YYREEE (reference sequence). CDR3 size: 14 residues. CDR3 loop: CASSSRDSTYEQYF. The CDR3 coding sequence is TGTGCCAGCAGCAGCCGGGACTCCACCTACGAGCAGTACTTC.

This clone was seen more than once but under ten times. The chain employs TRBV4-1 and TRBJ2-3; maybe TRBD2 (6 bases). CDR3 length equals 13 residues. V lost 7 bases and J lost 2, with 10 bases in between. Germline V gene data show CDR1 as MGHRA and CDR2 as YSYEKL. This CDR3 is CASMGLNTDTQYF. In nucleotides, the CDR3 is TGCGCCAGCATGGGACTCAACACAGATACGCAGTATTTT.

The CDR3 nucleotides are TGTGCCAGCAGTGAGGGGACTTATAATTCACCCCTCCACTTT. It encodes CASSEGTYNSPLHF. The chain recombines TRBV2 with TRBJ1-6; maybe TRBD1 (5 bases). V lost 3 bases, J lost 4 bases, and 7 bases lay in between. The V gene's germline CDR1 is SNHLY and CDR2 FYNNEI. CDR3 length: 14 residues.

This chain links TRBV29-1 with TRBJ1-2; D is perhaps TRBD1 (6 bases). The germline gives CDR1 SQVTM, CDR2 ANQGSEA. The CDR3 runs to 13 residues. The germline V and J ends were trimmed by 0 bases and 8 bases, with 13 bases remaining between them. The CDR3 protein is CSVEDRTGYGYTF. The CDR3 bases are TGCAGCGTTGAAGATCGCACAGGGTACGGCTACACCTTC.

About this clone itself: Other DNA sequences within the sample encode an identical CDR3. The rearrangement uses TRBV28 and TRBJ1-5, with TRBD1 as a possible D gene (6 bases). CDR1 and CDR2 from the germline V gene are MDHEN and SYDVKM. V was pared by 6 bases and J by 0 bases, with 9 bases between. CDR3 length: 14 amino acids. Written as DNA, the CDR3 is TGTGCCAGCAGCCAAGGGGGTAGCAATCAGCCCCAGCATTTT. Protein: CASSQGGSNQPQHF.

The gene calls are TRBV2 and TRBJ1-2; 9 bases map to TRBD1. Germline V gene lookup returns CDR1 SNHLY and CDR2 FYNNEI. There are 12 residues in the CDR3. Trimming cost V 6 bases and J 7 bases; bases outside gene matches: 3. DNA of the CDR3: TGTGCCAGCAGCGGACAGGGGATTGGCTACACCTTC. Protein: CASSGQGIGYTF.

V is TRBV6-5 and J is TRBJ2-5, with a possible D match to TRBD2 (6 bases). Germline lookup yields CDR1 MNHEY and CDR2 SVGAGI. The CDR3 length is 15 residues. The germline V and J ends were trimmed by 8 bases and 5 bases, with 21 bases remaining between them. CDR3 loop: CASAKRLGISETQYF. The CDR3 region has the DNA TGTGCCAGCGCAAAAAGACTAGGGATATCGGAGACCCAGTACTTC.

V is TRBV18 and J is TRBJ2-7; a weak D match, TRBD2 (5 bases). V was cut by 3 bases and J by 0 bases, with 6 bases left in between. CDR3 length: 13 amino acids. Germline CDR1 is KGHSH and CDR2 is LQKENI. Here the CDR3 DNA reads TGTGCCAGCTCACCGGGGAGCTCCTACGAGCAGTACTTC. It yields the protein CASSPGSSYEQYF. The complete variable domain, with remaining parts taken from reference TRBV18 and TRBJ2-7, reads NAGVMQNPRHLVRRRGQEARLRCSPMKGHSHVYWYRQLPEEGLKFMVYLQKENIIDESGMPKERFSAEFPKEGPSILRIQQVVRGDSAAYFCASSPGSSYEQYFGPGTRLTVT.

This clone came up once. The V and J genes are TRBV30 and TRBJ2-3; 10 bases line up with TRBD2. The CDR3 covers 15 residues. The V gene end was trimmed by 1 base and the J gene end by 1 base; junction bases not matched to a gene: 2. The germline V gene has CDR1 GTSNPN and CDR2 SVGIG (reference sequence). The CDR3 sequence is CAWSDGTSGTDTQYF. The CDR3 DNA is TGTGCCTGGAGTGACGGGACTAGCGGCACAGATACGCAGTATTTT.

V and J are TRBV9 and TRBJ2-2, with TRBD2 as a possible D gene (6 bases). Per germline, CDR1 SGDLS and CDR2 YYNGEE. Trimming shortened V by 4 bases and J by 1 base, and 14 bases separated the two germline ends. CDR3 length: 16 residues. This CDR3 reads CASSPAAGMNTGELFF. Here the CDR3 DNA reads TGTGCCAGCAGCCCCGCGGCGGGGATGAACACCGGGGAGCTGTTTTTT.

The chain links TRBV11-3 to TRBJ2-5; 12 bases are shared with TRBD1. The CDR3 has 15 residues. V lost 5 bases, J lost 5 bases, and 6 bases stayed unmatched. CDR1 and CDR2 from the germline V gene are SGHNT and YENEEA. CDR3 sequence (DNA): TGTGCCAGCAGCCGAGGGACAGGGGGCTTGGAGACCCAGTACTTC. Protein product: CASSRGTGGLETQYF.

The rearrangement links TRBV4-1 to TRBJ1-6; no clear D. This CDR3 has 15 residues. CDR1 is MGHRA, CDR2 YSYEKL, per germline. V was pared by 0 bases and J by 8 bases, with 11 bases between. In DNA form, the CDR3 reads TGCGCCAGCAGCCAAGATGGAAGCGATTATTCACCCCTCCACTTT. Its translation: CASSQDGSDYSPLHF.